The subject of this entry is one T cell receptor (beta chain). The ends were cut back, 3 bases at V and 0 bases at J, with 10 bases in the middle. CDR1 is DFQATT, CDR2 SNEGSKA, per germline (reference sequence). The CDR3 consists of 14 residues. In the study's own analysis: By means of reference gene primer amplification, nucleated cell counts were estimated. Using immunoSEQ multiplex PCR, the repertoire was profiled, and TCRdb retains in-frame clones only, with some absent. V and J calls and clone size follow that table, whereas D and trimming were derived from the DNA. The sample lists 350,000 to 450,000 clones; around 87% were seen once. This entry belongs to a study of blood T cell repertoires in COVID-19. Study overall: Samples of COVID-19 (acute and convalescent) were obtained from the United States, Italy and Spain.

The specimen sequenced was peripheral blood. V and J are TRBV20-1 and TRBJ2-3; no definite D call. The sequence came from a woman aged 60-75 years with COVID-19, enrolled during active disease. The chain's CDR3 is CSASPWQSTDTQYF. Here the CDR3 DNA reads TGCAGTGCTAGTCCTTGGCAAAGCACAGATACGCAGTATTTT.